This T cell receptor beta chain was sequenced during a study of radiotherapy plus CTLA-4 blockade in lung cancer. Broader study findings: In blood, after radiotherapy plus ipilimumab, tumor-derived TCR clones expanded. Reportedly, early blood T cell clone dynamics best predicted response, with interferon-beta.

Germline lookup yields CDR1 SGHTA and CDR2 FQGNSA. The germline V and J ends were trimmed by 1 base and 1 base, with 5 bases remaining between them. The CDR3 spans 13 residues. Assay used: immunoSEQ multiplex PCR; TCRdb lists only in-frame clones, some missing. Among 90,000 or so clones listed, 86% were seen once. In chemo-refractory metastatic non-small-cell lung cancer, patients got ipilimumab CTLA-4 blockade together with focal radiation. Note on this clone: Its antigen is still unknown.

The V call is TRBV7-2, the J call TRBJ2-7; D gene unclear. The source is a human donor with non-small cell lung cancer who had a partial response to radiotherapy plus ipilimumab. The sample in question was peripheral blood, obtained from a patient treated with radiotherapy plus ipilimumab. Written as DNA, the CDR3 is TGTGCCAGCAGCTTAGACAGATCCTACGAGCAGTACTTC. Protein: CASSLDRSYEQYF.